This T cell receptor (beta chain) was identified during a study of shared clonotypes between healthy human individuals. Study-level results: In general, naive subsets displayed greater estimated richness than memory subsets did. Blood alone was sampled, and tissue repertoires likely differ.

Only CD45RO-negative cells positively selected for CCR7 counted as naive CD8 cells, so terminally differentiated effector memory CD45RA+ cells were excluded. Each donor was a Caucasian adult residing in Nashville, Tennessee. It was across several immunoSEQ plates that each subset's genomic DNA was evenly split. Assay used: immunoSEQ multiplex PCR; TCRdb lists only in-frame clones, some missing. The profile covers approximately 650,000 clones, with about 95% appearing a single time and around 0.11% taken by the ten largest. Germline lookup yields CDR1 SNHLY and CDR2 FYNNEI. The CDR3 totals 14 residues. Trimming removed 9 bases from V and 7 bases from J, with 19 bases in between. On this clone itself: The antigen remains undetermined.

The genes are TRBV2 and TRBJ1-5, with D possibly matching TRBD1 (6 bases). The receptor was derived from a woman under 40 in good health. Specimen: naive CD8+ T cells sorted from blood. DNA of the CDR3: TGTGCCAGTCTCCCCGAGGGGGGCGAACAGCCCCAGCATTTT. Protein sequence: CASLPEGGEQPQHF.